These T cell receptor beta chains were read from a single sample in a study of T cell repertoires in cytomegalovirus infection. TCRdb re-derived calls from the reads in MiXCR, one entry per CDR3 protein. The table has roughly 920,000 distinct CDR3 sequences, less than 35% seen once. These receptors' antigens are unknown. The sample was cultured CD8+ T cells from PBMCs, taken from culture after CMV antigen stimulation. These receptor sequences come from a human donor in good health (CMV status not recorded). Some clones in this sample may be carry-over from other donors' samples. Both conserved end residues are part of each CDR3. The D gene is left open where the match is weak. The size entry is marked missing in some rows and otherwise reads once, few, many or a size class.

D gene,V gene,J gene,clone size,CDR3 DNA,CDR3 protein
TRBD2,TRBV7-3,TRBJ2-3,few,TGTGCCAGCAGCTTAACTCACCTAGCGGGGGCCCCAGATACGCAGTATTTT,CASSLTHLAGAPDTQYF
NA,TRBV6-2/TRBV6-3,TRBJ1-1,once,TGTGCCAGCAGTTTTTGGACAGCCGTCGAAGCTTTCTTT,CASSFWTAVEAFF
NA,TRBV29-1,TRBJ2-2,few,TGCAGCGTTCCCGTCCCCACCGGGGAGCTGTTTTTT,CSVPVPTGELFF
NA,TRBV7-3,TRBJ2-2,NA,TGTGCCAGCAGCTTATTTGGCAGCCCCGGGGAGCTGTTTTTT,CASSLFGSPGELFF
NA,TRBV4-3,TRBJ2-3,NA,TGCGCCAGCAGCCAAACTAGCTATGGCACAGATACGCAGTATTTT,CASSQTSYGTDTQYF
TRBD1,TRBV4-1,TRBJ1-2,NA,TGCGCCAGCAGCCAAATTCGGGACAGATCTAACTATGGCTACACCTTC,CASSQIRDRSNYGYTF
NA,TRBV5-6,TRBJ1-2,NA,TGTGCCAGCAGCTTGGGCAATTCGGATGGCTACACCTTC,CASSLGNSDGYTF
NA,TRBV7-9,TRBJ2-2,NA,TGTGCCAGCAGCCTCTTGGGGGGCCCTCCGAACACCGGGGAGCTGTTTTTT,CASSLLGGPPNTGELFF
NA,TRBV24-1,TRBJ2-5,few,TGTGCCACCGGTGGACAGATGGGACAGACCCAGTACTTC,CATGGQMGQTQYF
NA,TRBV19,TRBJ1-2,NA,TGTGCCAGTAGTATAATCGAAGGACGGGCTGATGGCTACACCTTC,CASSIIEGRADGYTF